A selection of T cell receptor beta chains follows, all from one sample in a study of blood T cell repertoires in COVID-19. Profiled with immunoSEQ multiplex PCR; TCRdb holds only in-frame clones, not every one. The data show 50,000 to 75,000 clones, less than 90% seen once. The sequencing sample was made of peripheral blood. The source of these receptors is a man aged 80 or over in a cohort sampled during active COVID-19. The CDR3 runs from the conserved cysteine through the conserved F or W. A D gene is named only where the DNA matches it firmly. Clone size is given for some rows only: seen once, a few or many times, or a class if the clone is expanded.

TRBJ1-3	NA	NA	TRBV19	TGTGCCAGTAGTATTTTTTTCTCCGAGAACTCTGGAAACACCATATATTTT	CASSIFFSENSGNTIYF
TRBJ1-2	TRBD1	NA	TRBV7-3	TGTGCCAGCAGCTTACCGGGACAGGGGGGTCATGGCTACACCTTC	CASSLPGQGGHGYTF
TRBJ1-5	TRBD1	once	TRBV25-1	TGTGCCAGCCCCGACAGGGGAGTCAATCAGCCCCAGCATTTT	CASPDRGVNQPQHF
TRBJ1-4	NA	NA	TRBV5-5	TGTGCCAGCAGTTATTCCGACAGCCTTAGCGAAAAACTGTTTTTT	CASSYSDSLSEKLFF
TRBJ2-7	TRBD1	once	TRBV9	TGTGCCAGCAGCCCCCGCGATCGGACAGGGCCCTACGAGCAGTACTTC	CASSPRDRTGPYEQYF
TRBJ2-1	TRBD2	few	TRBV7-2	TGTGCCAGCAGCTTAGACGGGGGGGAATACAATGAGCAGTTCTTC	CASSLDGGEYNEQFF
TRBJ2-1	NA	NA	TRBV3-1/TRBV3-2	TGTGCCAGCAGCCAAGACCGTAGCGTGAGCTCTCCGATCAATGAGCAGTTCTTC	CASSQDRSVSSPINEQFF
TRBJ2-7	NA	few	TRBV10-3	TGTGCCATCAGTGACCCCAGCGGACTCTCCTACGAGCAGTACTTC	CAISDPSGLSYEQYF
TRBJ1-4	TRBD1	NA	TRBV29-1	TGCAGCGTTGGACTGAGACAGGGGAATTCGGAAAGTAATGAAAAACTGTTTTTT	CSVGLRQGNSESNEKLFF
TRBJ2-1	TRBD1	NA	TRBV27	TGTGCCAGCTCTCGGGGACAGGGGGTCTACAATGAGCAGTTCTTC	CASSRGQGVYNEQFF
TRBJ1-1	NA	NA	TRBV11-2	TGTGCCAGCAGCTTAGTCGGGGAAAGCCGCACTGAAGCTTTCTTT	CASSLVGESRTEAFF
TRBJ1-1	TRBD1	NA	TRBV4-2	TGTGCCAGCAGCCAGGGACAGGGGAACACTGAAGCTTTCTTT	CASSQGQGNTEAFF
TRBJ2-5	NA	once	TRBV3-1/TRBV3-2	TGTGCCAGCAGCCTAAGGGGGGGGGACGAGACCCAGTACTTC	CASSLRGGDETQYF
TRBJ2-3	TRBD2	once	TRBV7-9	TGTGCCAGCAGCTTCGCCGGGACTAGCGGGAGGGGGTCAGGAGATACGCAGTATTTT	CASSFAGTSGRGSGDTQYF
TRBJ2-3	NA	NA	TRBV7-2	TGTGCCAGCAGCCCCCGCGACACAGATACGCAGTATTTT	CASSPRDTDTQYF
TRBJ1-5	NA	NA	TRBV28	TGTGCCAGCAGGGGCTACGCGGGGGTTGGCAGCAATCAGCCCCAGCATTTT	CASRGYAGVGSNQPQHF
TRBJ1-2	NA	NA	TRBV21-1	TGTGCCAGCAGCAAGGTCAACAACAAGGCGAGGGGCTACACCTTC	CASSKVNNKARGYTF
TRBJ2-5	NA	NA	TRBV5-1	TGCGCCAGCAGCTTGGCGGGCGGGCCCCAAGAGACCCAGTACTTC	CASSLAGGPQETQYF
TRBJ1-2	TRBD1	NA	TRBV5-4	TGTGCCAGCAGCATGGGACAGGAAAGCTCCTTCCGTTATGGCTACACCTTC	CASSMGQESSFRYGYTF
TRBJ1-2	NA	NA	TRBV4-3	TGCGCCAGCAGCCAAGAAATTGGGGGCGCGTCCGGCTACACCTTC	CASSQEIGGASGYTF
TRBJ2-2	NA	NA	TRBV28	TGTGCCAGCAGTTTTAGGACACTGAACACCGGGGAGCTGTTTTTT	CASSFRTLNTGELFF
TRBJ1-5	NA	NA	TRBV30	TGTGCCTGGAGTCCTGGACAGCCAAATCAGCCCCAGCATTTT	CAWSPGQPNQPQHF
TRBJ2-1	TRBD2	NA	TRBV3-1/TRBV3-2	TGTGCCAGCAGCCTTGGGACTAGCAGGTACAATGAGCAGTTCTTC	CASSLGTSRYNEQFF
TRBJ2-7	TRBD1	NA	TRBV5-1	TGCGCCAGCAGCTTAACCGGGACAGGGGTATCCTACGAGCAGTACTTC	CASSLTGTGVSYEQYF
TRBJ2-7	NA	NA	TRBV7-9	TGTGCCAGCAGCTTAAGCGGGTCTAGCTCCTACGAGCAGTACTTC	CASSLSGSSSYEQYF
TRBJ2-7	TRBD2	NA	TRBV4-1	TGCGCCAGCAGCCAACAAATACTTAGCGGGGGGAGCTCCTACGAGCAGTACTTC	CASSQQILSGGSSYEQYF
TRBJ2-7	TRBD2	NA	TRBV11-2	TGTGCCAGCAGCCTTTCCGGGACTAGCTACGAGCAGTACTTC	CASSLSGTSYEQYF
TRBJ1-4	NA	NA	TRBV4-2	TGTGCCAGCAGCCCCTCGGGTGTTAATGAAAAACTGTTTTTT	CASSPSGVNEKLFF
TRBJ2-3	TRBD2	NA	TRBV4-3	TGCGCCAGCAGCCGCGGGGGGGCGGCAGATACGCAGTATTTT	CASSRGGAADTQYF
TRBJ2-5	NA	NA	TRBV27	TGTGCCAGCAGTCCTGGCGGGGCGGAGGAGACCCAGTACTTC	CASSPGGAEETQYF
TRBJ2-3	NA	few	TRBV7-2	TGTGCCAGCAGGAAAGGGACACATGTTAGCACAGATACGCAGTATTTT	CASRKGTHVSTDTQYF
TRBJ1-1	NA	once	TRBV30	TGTGCCTGGAATTGGGGGCAAAACACTGAAGCTTTCTTT	CAWNWGQNTEAFF
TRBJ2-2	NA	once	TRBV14	TGTGCCAGCAGCCAAGCGGTTCGGTGGGCAGGGTTCACCGGGGAGCTGTTTTTT	CASSQAVRWAGFTGELFF
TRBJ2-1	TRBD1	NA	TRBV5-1	TGCGCCAGCAGCCGTCGAACGGGACAGGGTAACAATGAGCAGTTCTTC	CASSRRTGQGNNEQFF
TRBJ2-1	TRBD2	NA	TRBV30	TGTGCCTGGGATATCGCGGGGGGCCAATACAATGAGCAGTTCTTC	CAWDIAGGQYNEQFF
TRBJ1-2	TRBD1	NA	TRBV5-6	TGTGCCAGCAGCGCCTGGACAGGTATTAACTATGGCTACACCTTC	CASSAWTGINYGYTF
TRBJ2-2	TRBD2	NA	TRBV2	TGTGCCAGCACCACAGGACTAGCGGGGGTCAATGGGGAGCTGTTTTTT	CASTTGLAGVNGELFF
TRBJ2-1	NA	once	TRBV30	TGTGCCTGGGACTTCGACTACAATGAGCAGTTCTTC	CAWDFDYNEQFF
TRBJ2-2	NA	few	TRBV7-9	TGTGCCAGCAGCCTGGTCCTAACCGGGGAGCTGTTTTTT	CASSLVLTGELFF